Listed below are T cell receptor beta chains from one sample, sequenced in a study of T cell clonotyping in hematopoietic cell transplantation. Produced via immunoSEQ multiplex PCR; TCRdb's table is partial and in-frame only. The sample has 10,000 or so clones; roughly 90% are singletons. The source was PBMCs, collected 180 days after allogeneic stem cell transplant. These receptors were collected from a human patient who had an allogeneic stem cell transplant, so the T cells may come from the graft donor. The donor label of this sample is uncertain. Some clones in this sample may be carry-over from other donors' samples. Each CDR3 is given with its conserved first and last residue. A D gene is named only where the DNA matches it firmly. Clone size is not always given. Where it is, it says once, few, many or a class for expanded clones.

v_gene	abundance	j_gene	d_gene	len	CDR3aa	CDR3nt
TRBV29-1	-	TRBJ2-5	-	14	CSVAGASSRETQYF	TGCAGCGTTGCGGGGGCCTCTAGCCGAGAGACCCAGTACTTC
TRBV6-1	few	TRBJ1-6	TRBD1	17	CASSALMWDRDVSPLHF	TGTGCCAGCAGTGCTTTGATGTGGGACAGGGATGTTTCACCCCTCCACTTT
TRBV9	-	TRBJ1-1	-	13	CASSEGGIAEAFF	TGTGCCAGCAGCGAGGGGGGAATTGCGGAAGCTTTCTTT
TRBV6-5	-	TRBJ2-5	TRBD1	13	CASSFPLGQGQYF	TGTGCCAGCAGTTTTCCGCTAGGACAGGGCCAGTACTTC
TRBV6-5	-	TRBJ1-2	-	15	CASSREQGTTRGYTF	TGTGCCAGCAGTCGTGAGCAGGGCACCACCCGGGGCTACACCTTC
TRBV30	-	TRBJ1-4	-	13	CAWRAAGDEKLFF	TGTGCCTGGAGGGCCGCCGGAGATGAAAAACTGTTTTTT
TRBV7-9	-	TRBJ2-6	TRBD1	15	CARGDRDSGANVLTF	TGTGCCAGGGGGGACAGGGACTCTGGGGCCAACGTCCTGACTTTC
TRBV5-4	-	TRBJ1-1	-	13	CASSHPPGTEAFF	TGTGCCAGCAGTCACCCCCCCGGGACTGAAGCTTTCTTT
TRBV18	once	TRBJ1-1	-	13	CASSPRGDTEAFF	TGTGCCAGCTCACCGAGAGGGGACACTGAAGCTTTCTTT
TRBV5-6	-	TRBJ1-4	-	14	CASSFGGVFEKLFF	TGTGCCAGCAGCTTTGGTGGGGTTTTCGAAAAACTGTTTTTT
TRBV19	once	TRBJ2-3	TRBD2	20	CASSIDKRLAGGSSTDTQYF	TGTGCCAGTAGTATAGATAAAAGGCTAGCGGGGGGATCGAGCACAGATACGCAGTATTTT
TRBV28	-	TRBJ1-5	-	16	CASSPRARGGNQPQHF	TGTGCCAGCAGCCCCCGGGCCCGAGGGGGCAATCAGCCCCAGCATTTT
TRBV6-1	-	TRBJ1-3	TRBD1	14	CASKGQGWGNTIYF	TGTGCCAGCAAGGGACAGGGTTGGGGAAACACCATATATTTT
TRBV5-1	-	TRBJ1-2	-	12	CASSLKSEGYTF	TGCGCCAGCAGCTTGAAGTCCGAGGGCTACACCTTC
TRBV6-5	-	TRBJ2-7	TRBD1	14	CASSLIGTGAEQYF	TGTGCCAGCAGCCTTATCGGGACAGGGGCCGAGCAGTACTTC
TRBV25-1	-	TRBJ1-4	-	15	CASSEYLRGYEKLFF	TGTGCCAGCAGTGAATATCTGAGGGGGTATGAAAAACTGTTTTTT
TRBV19	-	TRBJ2-7	-	14	CASSVATGIYEQYF	TGTGCCAGTAGTGTAGCCACAGGGATCTACGAGCAGTACTTC
TRBV6-5	-	TRBJ2-1	TRBD1	15	CASKKDRSDYNEQFF	TGTGCCAGTAAGAAGGACAGGAGTGATTACAATGAGCAGTTCTTC
TRBV7-9	-	TRBJ1-2	TRBD1	13	CASSPIQGVGYTF	TGTGCCAGCAGCCCTATACAGGGGGTAGGCTACACCTTC
TRBV7-2	-	TRBJ2-7	-	12	CASSRDGYEQYF	TGTGCCAGCAGCCGGGACGGCTACGAGCAGTACTTC
TRBV9	medium-sized	TRBJ1-6	-	15	CASSIRQDHNSPLHF	TGTGCCAGCAGCATACGACAGGACCATAATTCACCCCTCCACTTT
TRBV5-4	-	TRBJ1-2	-	16	CASSQEKGVPSYGYTF	TGCGCCAGCAGCCAAGAAAAAGGGGTCCCCAGCTATGGCTACACCTTC
TRBV5-1	-	TRBJ1-2	TRBD1	13	CASSYGQDYGYTF	TGCGCCAGCAGCTACGGACAGGACTATGGCTACACCTTC